One and the same sample provided the 22 T cell receptor beta chains below, sequenced in a study of blood T cells in healthy people across ages. Primers used in a second PCR of roughly 6 to 11 cycles were a sample-barcoded 5' primer and a J-beta primer mix. TCRdb processed the 5' RACE reads anew with MiXCR; each CDR3 protein has one entry. The table includes 900,000 to 950,000 distinct CDR3 sequences, around 29% detected once. The same specimen was also included in a second study, on T cells of mothers and their children.

Material: blood. These receptors were collected from a woman aged 40 to 50 in good health.

CDR3 residues: CASSDESIDTQYF. As DNA, the CDR3 is TGTGCCAGCAGTGATGAGAGTATTGATACGCAGTATTTT. The V gene is TRBV2, the J gene TRBJ2-3, with D unclear. Germline values: CDR1 SNHLY, CDR2 FYNNEI. Deletions cut 3 bases from V and 6 bases from J, with 10 bases between. This CDR3 region has 13 residues.

The chain uses TRBV5-1 and TRBJ2-7, with TRBD1 matching over 9 bases. The trim removed 0 bases at V and 6 bases at J, leaving 7 bases unmatched. The CDR3 has 15 amino acids. Germline V gene lookup returns CDR1 SGHRS and CDR2 YFSETQ. The CDR3 nucleotides read TGCGCCAGCAGCTTGGCCGTCAACAGGGGGCTCGAGCAGTACTTC. Translation: CASSLAVNRGLEQYF.

This clonotype was detected only a few times. Its ends do not fully match the called genes, so a read error is possible. The CDR3 reads CTSSWGLGAFF. As DNA, the CDR3 is TGTACCAGCAGTTGGGGGCTCGGAGCTTTCTTT. This chain uses TRBV12-3 or TRBV12-4 with TRBJ1-1, with D possibly matching TRBD1 (6 bases). The CDR3 totals 11 residues.

This clonotype was recorded a few times. The gene calls are TRBV29-1 and TRBJ1-1, with TRBD1 matching 11 bases. This CDR3 has 15 amino acids. Germline CDR1 reads SQVTM; CDR2 reads ANQGSEA. V trimming: 1 base; J trimming: 1 base; junction bases outside the gene matches: 2. CDR3 DNA: TGCAGCGTTGAAGGGGGGACAGGGGGGAACACTGAAGCTTTCTTT. This sequence encodes CSVEGGTGGNTEAFF.

Concerning this clonotype itself: Germline and junction disagree at one end, which may indicate a read error. This chain uses TRBV5-1 with TRBJ2-1; 11 positions agree with TRBD2. This CDR3 comprises 15 residues. Germline CDR1 and CDR2: SGHRS and YFSETQ. CDR3 protein: CANSLAGGPYNEQFF. The CDR3 DNA reads TGCGCCAACAGCCTAGCGGGGGGCCCCTACAATGAGCAGTTCTTC.

This clonotype was observed many times. The chain has TRBV27 and TRBJ1-6; 10 bases fit TRBD1. Germline V lookup: CDR1 MNHEY, CDR2 SMNVEV (reference sequence). This CDR3 is 15 amino acids long. After removal of 2 bases from V and 10 bases from J, the junction contained 5 bases not matched to a gene. The CDR3 sequence is CASSLRTGGLSPLHF. The DNA for the CDR3 is TGTGCCAGCAGTTTAAGGACAGGGGGTCTGTCACCCCTCCACTTT.

Details on this clonotype: A read error is possible here, since a much larger clone lies one base away. The V and J genes are TRBV5-1 and TRBJ2-1, with no clear D. The J call may be in error: the DNA end matches TRBJ2-7 better. CDR3 size: 14 residues. CDR1 is SGHRS, CDR2 YFSETQ, per germline. CDR3 residues: CASSVQSSYNEQYF. CDR3 DNA sequence: TGCGCCAGCAGCGTCCAAAGCTCCTACAATGAGCAGTACTTC.

This clonotype was recorded at least ten times. This rearrangement joins TRBV6-5 to TRBJ2-7; D is undetermined. V was pared by 2 bases and J by 1 base, with 9 bases between. The CDR3 consists of 14 residues. Germline lookup yields CDR1 MNHEY and CDR2 SVGAGI. CDR3 in DNA: TGTGCCAGCAGTTACCGCCCAAGTTCCTACGAGCAGTACTTC. Protein sequence: CASSYRPSSYEQYF.

This clonotype has only a few counts. The chain couples TRBV7-9 to TRBJ2-2; D unresolved. This CDR3 comprises 13 residues. The germline CDR1 and CDR2 sequences are SEHNR and FQNEAQ (reference sequence). V lost 5 bases and J 5 bases, leaving 9 bases between the germline ends. CDR3 sequence (DNA): TGTGCCAGCAGCCCTACAAGTACCGGGGAGCTGTTTTTT. Amino acid sequence: CASSPTSTGELFF.

This chain links TRBV4-2 with TRBJ2-3; maybe TRBD2 (5 bases). V lost 1 base, J lost 6 bases, and 8 bases lay in between. Looked up from germline, CDR1 is LGHNA and CDR2 is YNFKEQ. The CDR3 covers 13 residues. CDR3 region: CASSQVGADTQYF. The CDR3 DNA reads TGTGCCAGCAGCCAAGTGGGAGCTGATACGCAGTATTTT.

This clonotype came up many times. V and J are TRBV7-3 and TRBJ2-7; 10 nucleotides match TRBD2. The CDR3 runs to 16 residues. CDR1 and CDR2 from the germline V gene are SGHTA and FQGTGA. With V trimmed by 2 bases and J by 4 bases, 8 bases remained unmatched. The CDR3 DNA follows: TGTGCCAGCAGCTTACTTCAGCTAGCGGGGGAGTACGAGCAGTACTTC. It translates to CASSLLQLAGEYEQYF.

The chain has TRBV9 and TRBJ1-3, with D possibly being TRBD1 (6 bases). Germline V gives CDR1 SGDLS, CDR2 YYNGEE. V was cut by 1 base and J by 9 bases, with 17 bases left in between. CDR3 length equals 15 residues. This CDR3 is CASSVLDEGVGTIYF. The CDR3 nucleotides read TGTGCCAGCAGCGTATTGGATGAGGGGGTAGGCACCATATATTTT.

The rearrangement uses TRBV7-2 and TRBJ2-4; 9 bases match TRBD2. The germline CDR1 and CDR2 sequences are SGHTA and FQGNSA. CDR3 length: 18 amino acids. V lost 1 base, J lost 13 bases, and 20 bases stayed unmatched. The CDR3 loop is CASSLVVAGVSLYNEQYF. The CDR3 DNA reads TGTGCCAGCAGCTTAGTAGTAGCGGGGGTCTCCCTGTACAATGAGCAGTACTTC.

This clonotype was observed a handful of times. The chain is built from TRBV5-6 and TRBJ1-5, with 9 bases that match TRBD1. The CDR3 contains 17 residues. Looked up from germline, CDR1 is SGHDT and CDR2 is YYEEEE. Losses at the gene ends were 4 bases for V and 1 base for J; bases not matched to a gene: 9. The CDR3 DNA follows: TGTGCCAGCAGCCGGGGCACAGGGGGCCTAAGCAATCAGCCCCAGCATTTT. Translating it yields CASSRGTGGLSNQPQHF. The full variable domain, with the rest looked up from reference TRBV5-6 and TRBJ1-5, is DAGVTQSPTHLIKTRGQQVTLRCSPKSGHDTVSWYQQALGQGPQFIFQYYEEEERQRGNFPDRFSGHQFPNYSSELNVNALLLGDSALYLCASSRGTGGLSNQPQHFGDGTRLSIL.

This clonotype was counted between two and nine times. This chain joins TRBV18 and TRBJ2-7; a possible D gene is TRBD2 (6 bases). The germline V and J ends were trimmed by 5 bases and 7 bases, with 18 bases remaining between them. From germline, CDR1 is KGHSH and CDR2 LQKENI. The CDR3 is 14 amino acids. The CDR3 region has the DNA TGTGCCAGCTCAGCGGGGACGGCCCCTACGGAGCAGTACTTC. Amino acid sequence: CASSAGTAPTEQYF.

V is TRBV6-1 and J is TRBJ2-7; 10 bases align to TRBD1. V lost 3 bases and J lost 3; bases outside the gene matches: 5. This CDR3 spans 15 amino acids. Looked up from germline, CDR1 is MNHNS and CDR2 is SASEGT. This CDR3 reads CASSDWGQGFYEQYF. The CDR3, as DNA: TGTGCCAGCAGTGATTGGGGACAGGGGTTCTACGAGCAGTACTTC.

Concerning this clonotype itself: A much larger clonotype is one base distant, so this may be a read error. CDR3 bases: TGTGCCAGCAGCTGGTTCTCAAACAATGAGCAGTACTTC. It translates to CASSWFSNNEQYF. This rearrangement joins TRBV7-2 to TRBJ2-7; D gene ambiguous. The length of the CDR3 is 13 residues. V lost 4 bases and J 7 bases, leaving 14 bases between the germline ends. The germline V gene encodes CDR1 SGHTA and CDR2 FQGNSA.

This clonotype was found a few times. The chain joins TRBV4-1 to TRBJ2-3; 9 nucleotides line up with TRBD2. CDR1 and CDR2 from the germline V gene are MGHRA and YSYEKL. The CDR3 totals 16 residues. The V segment lost 4 bases and the J segment 2 bases; nucleotides outside the gene matches: 7. CDR3 nucleotides: TGCGCCAGCAGCCCCTATAGCGGGGGCGTCACAGATACGCAGTATTTT. Translated: CASSPYSGGVTDTQYF.

Ten or more counts support this clonotype. The chain carries TRBV2 and TRBJ1-2, with TRBD1 matching 7 bases. The CDR3 has 15 amino acids. Germline assignment: CDR1 SNHLY and CDR2 FYNNEI. The junction had 6 bases not matched to a gene; V was cut back by 1 base and J by 4 bases. CDR3 nucleotide sequence: TGTGCCAGCAGTGAAGACAGGGGAGGAAGCTATGGCTACACCTTC. Amino acid sequence: CASSEDRGGSYGYTF.

CDR3 loop: CASNQDGLNTEAFF. CDR3 DNA sequence: TGTGCCAGCAACCAGGACGGCTTGAACACTGAAGCTTTCTTT. V is TRBV12-3 or TRBV12-4 and J is TRBJ1-1, with D hard to call. The CDR3 loop spans 14 amino acids. V shed 7 bases and J shed 0 bases, with 12 bases lying between them.

A few counts support this clonotype. For the CDR3, the DNA is TGTGCCAGCAGGCTGGTAAATCAGCCCCAGCATTTT. This translates into CASRLVNQPQHF. The chain links TRBV12-3 or TRBV12-4 to TRBJ1-5, with D uncertain. The length of the CDR3 is 12 residues. V lost 6 bases and J 4 bases, leaving 7 bases between the germline ends.

Comment on this clonotype: A much larger clone lies a single base off, so this may be a read error. The chain has TRBV20-1 and TRBJ2-1, with a tentative D call TRBD2 (7 bases). Germline values: CDR1 DFQATT, CDR2 SNEGSKA (reference sequence). With 6 bases removed from V and 3 bases from J, the gap between germline ends came to 21 bases. This CDR3 contains 16 residues. The CDR3 DNA follows: TGCAGTGCGGACGGACTAGTGGGGGGCCACTACAATGAGCAGTTCTTC. It is translated as CSADGLVGGHYNEQFF.